The rows below give T cell receptor beta chains drawn from one sample of a study of shared clonotypes between healthy human individuals. Sequencing used immunoSEQ multiplex PCR; TCRdb keeps in-frame clones, though not all of them. The repertoire holds about 1 million clones, about 70% seen once, with around 1.4% in the top ten. The source material was memory CD4+ T cells sorted from blood. These receptors were taken from a man aged 18 to 30 in good health. Each CDR3 is given without its conserved first and last residue. Fields, in order: J gene, D gene, V gene, CDR3 protein. D genes are given only for firm matches.

TRBJ1-5 | TRBD1 | TRBV6-6 | ASKGTGENQPQH
TRBJ1-2 | TRBD1 | TRBV7-3 | ASSSETGGTGYT
TRBJ1-5 | - | TRBV21-1 | ASSKEDRDSNQPQH
TRBJ1-1 | - | TRBV4-3 | ASSQDRLNTEAF
TRBJ1-2 | TRBD1 | TRBV7-2 | ASSRTGAGANYGYT
TRBJ1-1 | TRBD1 | TRBV28 | AAMGQGRTEAF
TRBJ1-1 | - | TRBV18 | ASSRQATVNTEAF
TRBJ1-4 | - | TRBV18 | ASSPPGQGMKLF
TRBJ2-5 | TRBD2 | TRBV18 | ASSPPNQRGETQY
TRBJ1-6 | - | TRBV19 | ASSIGTSNSPLH
TRBJ2-7 | - | TRBV6-1 | ASSEEWGQIYEQY
TRBJ2-7 | - | TRBV18 | ASSPLQGSYEQY